The text below deals with one T cell receptor beta chain. Germline V CDR1 and CDR2: MNHNS, SASEGT. The CDR3 contains 17 residues. V was cut by 0 bases and J by 0 bases, with 12 bases left in between. The table came from immunoSEQ multiplex PCR; TCRdb's copy has only in-frame clones and leaves some out. This sample has some 170,000 clones, with 96% found just once. This sample is part of a study of control samples from healthy donors and cancer patients. The material sequenced was blood. The V call is TRBV6-1, the J call TRBJ1-3, with D possibly matching TRBD1 (5 bases). This receptor was identified in a woman aged 25-40 years in good health. The CDR3 nucleotides are TGTGCCAGCAGTGAAGCGCTGGGGGGAGGCTCTGGAAACACCATATATTTT. Amino acid sequence: CASSEALGGGSGNTIYF.